Following are 17 T cell receptor beta chains from one sample sequenced in a study of blood T cell repertoires in COVID-19. TCRdb keeps only in-frame clones here, not all; method: immunoSEQ multiplex PCR. The sample includes 100,000 or so clones, 86% of them seen just once. The sample taken for sequencing was PBMCs or T cells enriched from blood (not recorded which). Receptors originate from a woman between 50 and 59 years old who had recovered from COVID-19.

This sequence joins TRBV27 and TRBJ2-7; possible D gene TRBD1, 7 bases. V was shortened by 3 bases and J by 8 bases, with 20 bases between the two germline ends. The CDR3 has 15 amino acids. CDR1 is MNHEY, CDR2 SMNVEV, per germline (reference sequence). CDR3 in amino acids: CASSLSGQGGKKQYF. In nucleotides, the CDR3 is TGTGCCAGCAGTTTGTCGGGGCAGGGGGGTAAGAAGCAGTACTTC.

This clone was counted a single time. The rearrangement uses TRBV24-1 and TRBJ1-2; 10 nucleotides line up with TRBD1. Germline trimming cut 4 bases from V and 1 base from J; bases unmatched to any gene: 5. CDR1 and CDR2 (germline): KGHDR, SFDVKD. The CDR3 loop spans 16 amino acids. CDR3 residues: CATSEPGQGGNYGYTF. The CDR3 DNA sequence: TGTGCCACCAGTGAACCTGGACAGGGGGGTAACTATGGCTACACCTTC.

The chain links TRBV28 to TRBJ1-5; D not resolved. Trimming cost V 7 bases and J 0 bases, with 10 bases left between them. There are 14 residues in the CDR3. The germline V gene encodes CDR1 MDHEN and CDR2 SYDVKM. The CDR3: CASMREFSNQPQHF. The CDR3 region has the DNA TGTGCCAGCATGAGGGAATTTAGCAATCAGCCCCAGCATTTT. The entire variable domain, with the rest obtained from reference TRBV28 and TRBJ1-5, is as follows: DVKVTQSSRYLVKRTGEKVFLECVQDMDHENMFWYRQDPGLGLRLIYFSYDVKMKEKGDIPEGYSVSREKKERFSLILESASTNQTSMYLCASMREFSNQPQHFGDGTRLSIL.

This chain connects TRBV2 to TRBJ2-2; perhaps TRBD2 as D (6 bases). Germline values: CDR1 SNHLY, CDR2 FYNNEI. Trimming took off 10 bases at V and 0 bases at J, with 9 bases between the two ends. This CDR3 spans 13 amino acids. The CDR3 protein is CATGESNTGELFF. CDR3 bases: TGTGCCACGGGGGAATCGAACACCGGGGAGCTGTTTTTT.

The chain is built from TRBV4-2 and TRBJ2-3; 8 nucleotides align to TRBD2. The V segment lost 0 bases and the J segment 2 bases; nucleotides outside the gene matches: 7. From germline, CDR1 is LGHNA and CDR2 YNFKEQ. The CDR3 length is 17 residues. This CDR3 reads CASSQDWQRGNTDTQYF. The CDR3 DNA is TGTGCCAGCAGCCAAGATTGGCAGCGGGGGAACACAGATACGCAGTATTTT.

The rearrangement uses TRBV10-3 and TRBJ2-7; 14 bases map to TRBD2. After removal of 4 bases from V and 5 bases from J, the junction contained 10 bases not matched to a gene. The V gene's germline CDR1 is ENHRY and CDR2 SYGVKD. The CDR3 covers 17 residues. The CDR3 sequence: CAISATGLAGVLNEQYF. Here the CDR3 DNA reads TGTGCCATCAGTGCTACGGGACTAGCGGGAGTCTTGAACGAGCAGTACTTC.

The J gene is TRBJ2-3, the V gene TRBV7-2, with 8 bases identical to TRBD2. The CDR3 has 15 residues. Germline-derived CDR1 and CDR2 are SGHTA and FQGNSA. Germline trimming cut 1 base from V and 3 bases from J; bases unmatched to any gene: 3. Written as DNA, the CDR3 is TGTGCCAGCAGCTTAGAAGCGGGAGTTACAGATACGCAGTATTTT. Its protein is CASSLEAGVTDTQYF.

The rearrangement joins TRBV28 to TRBJ2-1; D is perhaps TRBD1 (5 bases). The V gene lost 5 bases and the J gene lost 0 bases, with 11 bases spanning the gap. The germline gives CDR1 MDHEN, CDR2 SYDVKM. The CDR3 spans 15 residues. CDR3 in amino acids: CASSPQGYSYNEQFF. The CDR3 nucleotides read TGTGCCAGCAGTCCCCAGGGTTACTCCTACAATGAGCAGTTCTTC.

This rearrangement joins TRBV5-6 to TRBJ2-7, with 8 positions matching TRBD2. CDR3 length equals 18 residues. The trim removed 0 bases at V and 6 bases at J, leaving 17 bases unmatched. Germline lookup yields CDR1 SGHDT and CDR2 YYEEEE. In nucleotides, the CDR3 is TGTGCCAGCAGCTTGGAATTCGTAAAGGAGGGACTAGTGGGCGAGCAGTACTTC. Encoded protein: CASSLEFVKEGLVGEQYF.

This clone was detected only once. The chain employs TRBV7-3 and TRBJ2-2, with TRBD2 matching over 13 bases. Unmatched junction bases numbered 7, after V lost 5 bases and J lost 7 bases. This CDR3 region has 16 residues. Germline V CDR1 and CDR2: SGHTA, FQGTGA. The CDR3 DNA reads TGTGCCAGCAGCAGGACTAGCGGGAGATATGGCGGGGAGCTGTTTTTT. Encoded protein: CASSRTSGRYGGELFF.

The CDR3 DNA reads as TGTGCCAGCTCACGGGCACAGGGGCGCACAGATACGCAGTATTTT. Encoded protein: CASSRAQGRTDTQYF. The rearrangement uses TRBV18 and TRBJ2-3; 7 bases agree with TRBD1. The CDR3 has 15 residues. V gave up 4 bases and J gave up 1 base; unmatched junction bases: 5. CDR1 is KGHSH, CDR2 LQKENI, per germline.

The V call is TRBV6-1, the J call TRBJ1-2, with 7 nucleotides matching TRBD1. Trimming removed 1 base from V and 8 bases from J; junction bases left unmatched: 13. The CDR3 runs to 16 residues. Germline values: CDR1 MNHNS, CDR2 SASEGT. The CDR3 region has the DNA TGTGCCAGCAGTGAAGTCTTTCCCCCGACAGGGAACGGCTACACCTTC. Translated, it gives CASSEVFPPTGNGYTF.

The V and J genes are TRBV6-1 and TRBJ1-2; D possibly corresponds to TRBD1 (5 bases). There are 14 residues in the CDR3. CDR1 MNHNS and CDR2 SASEGT come from the germline V gene. V gave up 1 base and J gave up 8 bases, with 14 bases separating them. The CDR3 DNA reads TGTGCCAGCAGTGAAGACCCCAGGGTACCGGGCTACACCTTC. It specifies CASSEDPRVPGYTF.

The chain is built from TRBV5-6 and TRBJ1-2; TRBD1 aligns across 7 bases. The CDR3 runs 13 residues. The germline CDR1 and CDR2 sequences are SGHDT and YYEEEE. The V and J ends lost 5 bases and 8 bases, in that order; junction bases with no gene match: 9. The chain's CDR3 is CASRSDRAWGYTF. For the CDR3, the DNA is TGTGCCAGCAGGTCAGACAGGGCGTGGGGCTACACCTTC. Full variable domain (rest looked up from reference TRBV5-6 and TRBJ1-2): DAGVTQSPTHLIKTRGQQVTLRCSPKSGHDTVSWYQQALGQGPQFIFQYYEEEERQRGNFPDRFSGHQFPNYSSELNVNALLLGDSALYLCASRSDRAWGYTFGSGTRLTVV.

The sample holds a few counts of this clone. The chain joins TRBV5-4 to TRBJ1-6, with 10 bases aligning to TRBD1. V dropped 4 bases and J dropped 6; count of bases not matched to a gene: 4. CDR1 and CDR2 from the germline V gene are SGHNT and YYREEE (reference sequence). CDR3 size: 15 residues. CDR3 in amino acids: CASSHRDRGNSPLHF. CDR3 coding DNA: TGTGCCAGCAGCCACCGGGACAGGGGTAATTCACCCCTCCACTTT.

Regarding this clone: An end of the junction does not agree with germline; a read error may underlie this. The chain carries TRBV4-1 and TRBJ2-3; D is uncertain. The CDR3 is 13 amino acids. Looked up from germline, CDR1 is MGHRA and CDR2 is YSYEKL. The CDR3 is CASSQEWSDMQYF. The CDR3 DNA reads TGCGCCAGCAGCCAAGAGTGGTCAGATATGCAGTATTTT.

CDR3 loop: CASKESGSVSGELFF. CDR3 DNA: TGTGCCAGCAAGGAGAGCGGGAGTGTTTCCGGGGAGCTGTTTTTT. The chain links TRBV2 to TRBJ2-2; 8 bases are shared with TRBD2. This CDR3 region has 15 residues. V lost 7 bases and J lost 6; bases outside the gene matches: 10. The germline V gene has CDR1 SNHLY and CDR2 FYNNEI.